The entry below gives a single T cell receptor (beta chain) sequence along with its context. The antigen it binds to is not known. The sample holds no much larger clone one base away, and base qualities are not on file. This record comes from a study of blood T cell repertoires in COVID-19 (dated by TCRdb to 2019 to 2021). General notes on the study: The collaborator samples originated in the United States, Italy and Spain and spanned the acute and convalescent phases of COVID-19. The prospective study material was composed of cDNA or gDNA derived from T cells, B-cell-depleted T cells, or PBMCs. The samples were drawn from the first 160 participants of the ongoing ImmuneRACE study and from more than 1,000 subjects provided by 6 global collaborators. The repertoires were made available in a free public database intended to serve as a resource for research on the immune response to SARS-CoV-2. Sample metadata almost always included a de-identified subject ID, COVID-19 status, age in years and sex. Deeply sampled blood TCRbeta repertoires from subjects exposed to, actively infected with, or recovered from COVID-19 were included in the dataset. Where available, HLA class I and class II types were obtained from metadata supplied by the sample provider rather than from assay-based typing. What the research found in general, with its limitations: How much clinical and demographic metadata was included differed by source and by participant, and the metadata was provided uncurated.

TCRbeta CDR3 regions were amplified from genomic DNA by means of the immunoSEQ Assay, a bias-controlled multiplex PCR. Per the source publication's procedure: Nucleated cell counts per sample were estimated from amplification of reference gene primers within the assay. To quantify the absolute abundance of each unique TCRbeta CDR3 rearrangement, sequence reads were collapsed and filtered. Productive Simpson clonality was computed per sample as the square root of Simpson's diversity index over productive rearrangements. TCRdb holds this immuneACCESS table with in-frame rearrangements only. Some clones are missing; in checked studies, unresolved V genes explain under half, and the rest has no known cause. Clonal size and the V and J genes are those of that table, whereas D and trimming came from the DNA. The sample table holds 40,000 or so clones, of which around 91% were seen once. Approximately 26% of the sample belongs to the ten largest clones.

V gives up 5 bases and J gives up 7 bases, and the segment between their germline ends measures 11 bases. The CDR3 starts with the cysteine, ends with the phenylalanine, and has 12 residues. The DNA shown is the 36-base CDR3, in frame from base 1. The germline V gene provides CDR1 MDHEN and CDR2 SYDVKM. The collaborating institutions used their own protocols to collect whole blood in K2EDTA tubes. Collaborator samples were shipped for TCRbeta analysis as frozen whole blood, isolated PBMCs, or DNA extracted from either sample type. Sequenced sample: peripheral blood. Recombination connected TRBV28 to TRBJ1-2; the best D guess is TRBD1, with 5 bases matching. This receptor was obtained from a man in his sixties with active or convalescent COVID-19. The CDR3 protein: CASSAGNLGYTF. DNA sequence: TGTGCCAGCAGTGCAGGGAATCTTGGCTACACCTTC.